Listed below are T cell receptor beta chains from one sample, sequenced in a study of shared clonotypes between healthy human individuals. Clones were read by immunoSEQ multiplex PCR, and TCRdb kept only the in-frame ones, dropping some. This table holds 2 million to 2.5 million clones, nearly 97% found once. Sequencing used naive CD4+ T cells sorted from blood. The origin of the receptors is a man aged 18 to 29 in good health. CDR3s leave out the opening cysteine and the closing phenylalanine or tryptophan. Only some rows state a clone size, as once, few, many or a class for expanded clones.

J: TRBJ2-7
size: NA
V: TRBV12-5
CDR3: ASGARVYEQY

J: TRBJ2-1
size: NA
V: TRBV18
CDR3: ASSPSISHNEQF

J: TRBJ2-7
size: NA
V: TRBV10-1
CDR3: ARARGPYEQY

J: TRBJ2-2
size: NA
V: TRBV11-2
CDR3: ASSPNLNTGELF

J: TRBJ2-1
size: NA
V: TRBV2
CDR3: ASSEQSSYNEQF

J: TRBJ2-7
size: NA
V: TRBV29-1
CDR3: SVGPRDPLYEQY

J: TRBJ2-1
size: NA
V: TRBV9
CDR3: ASSAGLAGANNEQF

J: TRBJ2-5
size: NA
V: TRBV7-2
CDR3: ASSAQGARQETQY

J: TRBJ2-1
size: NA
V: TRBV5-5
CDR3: ASSGLAPNEQF

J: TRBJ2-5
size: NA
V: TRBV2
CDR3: ASSRLAGNETQY

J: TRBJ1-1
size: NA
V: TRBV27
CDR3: ASSLSFGFMNTEAF

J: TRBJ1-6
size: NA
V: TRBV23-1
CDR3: ASPSDLEEGQNNSPLH

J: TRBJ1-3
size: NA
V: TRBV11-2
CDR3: ASRCNPDRDDNTIY

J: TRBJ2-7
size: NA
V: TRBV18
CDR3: ASSPPDRGVGEQY

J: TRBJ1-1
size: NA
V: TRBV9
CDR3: ASSPSTGRAEAF

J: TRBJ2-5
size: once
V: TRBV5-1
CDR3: ASSRGELAQETQY

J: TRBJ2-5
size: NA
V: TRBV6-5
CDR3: ASSRQGEKTQY

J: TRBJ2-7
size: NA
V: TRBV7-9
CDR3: ASSFNPTIYEQY

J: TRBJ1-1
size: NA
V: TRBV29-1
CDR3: SFSPTGGLPYTEAF

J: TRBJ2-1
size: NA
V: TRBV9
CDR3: ASSVAESAGGPKYNEQF

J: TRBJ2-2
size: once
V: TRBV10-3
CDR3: AISEDYTGELF

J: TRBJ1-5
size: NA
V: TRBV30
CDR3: AWSGRGGDQPQH

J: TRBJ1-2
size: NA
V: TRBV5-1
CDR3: ASREGGNYGYT

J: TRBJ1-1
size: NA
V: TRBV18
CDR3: ASSPLGQGNTEAF

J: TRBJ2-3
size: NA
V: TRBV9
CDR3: ASSVGAGASTDTQY

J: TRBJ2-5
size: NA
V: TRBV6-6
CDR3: ASSGRDPWAQY

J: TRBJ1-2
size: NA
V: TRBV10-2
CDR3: ASSERTHGYT

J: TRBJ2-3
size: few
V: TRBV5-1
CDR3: ASSLSSTDTQY

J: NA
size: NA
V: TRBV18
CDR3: ASSRQTYEQY

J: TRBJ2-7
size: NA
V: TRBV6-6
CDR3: ASSLTGTGSYEQY

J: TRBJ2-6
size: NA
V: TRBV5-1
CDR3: ASSSGTGLGANVLT

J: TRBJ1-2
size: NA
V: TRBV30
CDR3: AWKGTDYGYT

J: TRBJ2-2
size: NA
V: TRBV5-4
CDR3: ASTSSGGSWTGELF

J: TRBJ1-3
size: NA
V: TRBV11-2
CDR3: ASTLGGGPGNTIY

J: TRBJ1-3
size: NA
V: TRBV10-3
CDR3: AISELGTAGNTIY

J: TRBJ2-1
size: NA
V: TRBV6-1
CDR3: ASSAQGAEQF

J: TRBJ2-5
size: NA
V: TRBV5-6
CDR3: ASSLARGRPETQY

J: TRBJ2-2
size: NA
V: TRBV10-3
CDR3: AIRSSGELF

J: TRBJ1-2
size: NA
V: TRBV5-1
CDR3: ASSLEGQGEGYT

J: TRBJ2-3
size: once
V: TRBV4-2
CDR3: ASSHGKGQGTDTQY

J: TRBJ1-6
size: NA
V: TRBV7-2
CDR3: ASSGGSINSPLH

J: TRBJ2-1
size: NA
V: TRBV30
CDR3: AWSPRGGFSNEQF

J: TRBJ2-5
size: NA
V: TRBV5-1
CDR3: ASGPQETQY